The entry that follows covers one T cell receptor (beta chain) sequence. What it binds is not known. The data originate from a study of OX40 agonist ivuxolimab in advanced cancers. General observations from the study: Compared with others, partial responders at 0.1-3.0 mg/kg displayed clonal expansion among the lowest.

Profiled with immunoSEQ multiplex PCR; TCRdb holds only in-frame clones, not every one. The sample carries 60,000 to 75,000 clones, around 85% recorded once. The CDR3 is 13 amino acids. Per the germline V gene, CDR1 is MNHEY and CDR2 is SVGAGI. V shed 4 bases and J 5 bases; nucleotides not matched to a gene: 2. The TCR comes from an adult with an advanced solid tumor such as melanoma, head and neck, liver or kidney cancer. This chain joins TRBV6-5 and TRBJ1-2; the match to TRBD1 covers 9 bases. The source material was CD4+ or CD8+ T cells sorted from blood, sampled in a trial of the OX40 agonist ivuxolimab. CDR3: CASSSDRGYGYTF. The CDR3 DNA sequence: TGTGCCAGCAGTTCCGACAGGGGGTATGGCTACACCTTC.